This T cell receptor (beta chain) stems from a study of metastatic and nonmetastatic thyroid tumors. About the research overall: For malignant and benign thyroid patients, tumor or nodule tissue and blood were the sources whose repertoires were compared.

CDR1 and CDR2 (germline): MNHNS, SASEGT. The length of the CDR3 is 14 residues. V shed 5 bases and J shed 1 base, with 11 bases lying between them. TCRdb redid the clone calls on the PCR reads using MiXCR. This table has tens of thousands of clones, roughly 12% appearing once. Treatment of any kind had been given to no patient before thyroid surgery. This clone was seen repeatedly, ten times or more. The TCR sequence derives from a female donor with papillary thyroid cancer or a benign thyroid nodule (not recorded which). Some clones in this sample may be carry-over from other donors' samples. Sequencing was carried out using blood. This chain joins TRBV6-1 and TRBJ1-1, with D uncertain. The CDR3 here is CASSLTHGNTEAFF. CDR3 in DNA: TGTGCCAGCAGTTTGACCCATGGGAACACTGAAGCTTTCTTT.